Many counts were recorded for the clone carrying this T cell receptor (beta chain). These data come from a study of human T cells and chemical hapten exposure. Study-wide background: The study patch tested 0.01% DPC on the upper back and read results at 6 days.

V lost 5 bases to trimming and J lost 5 bases, with 6 bases between them. This CDR3 has 11 residues. Germline V lookup: CDR1 SGHAT, CDR2 FQNNGV. Unique molecular identifiers were linked by the library to individual cDNA molecules. TCRdb reprocessed the RACE reads with MiXCR, giving one entry per CDR3 protein. The sample lists around 120,000 distinct CDR3 sequences; roughly an eighth were seen once. Time point indicated: patch test 1, 2 weeks after DPC sensitization. Regarding treatment: therapeutic diphenylcyclopropenone sensitization with weekly scalp DPC. The clonotype originates from a man younger than 30 with alopecia areata. Some clones in this sample may be carry-over from other donors' samples. The starting material was whole blood, obtained in connection with sensitization to the hapten diphenylcyclopropenone (DPC). V gene TRBV11-2 combines with J gene TRBJ1-1, with no clear D. Written as DNA, the CDR3 is TGTGCCAGCAGCCTGAGGACTGAAGCTTTCTTT. The encoded protein is CASSLRTEAFF.